Below, one T cell receptor beta chain is given with its context. Other DNA sequences in this sample translate to the same CDR3. Assay used: immunoSEQ multiplex PCR; TCRdb lists only in-frame clones, some missing. Found here are approximately 190,000 clones, about 88% of them singletons; the top ten hold about 6.8%. The data originate from a study of blood T cell repertoires in COVID-19. Across the whole study: Samples came from the United States, Italy and Spain, spanning acute and convalescent COVID-19.

V was clipped by 1 base and J by 9 bases, with 13 bases between them. This CDR3 has 13 amino acids. Germline V CDR1 and CDR2: LGHDT, YNNKEL (reference sequence). The specimen sequenced was peripheral blood. This sequence joins TRBV3-1 (or the pseudogene TRBV3-2) and TRBJ2-7; possibly TRBD1 for D (5 bases). The sequence derives from a woman between 35 and 50 years old who had recovered from COVID-19. The CDR3 nucleotides read TGTGCCAGCAGCCAAGCCCTAAGGGGCTCGCAGTACTTC. Amino acids: CASSQALRGSQYF.